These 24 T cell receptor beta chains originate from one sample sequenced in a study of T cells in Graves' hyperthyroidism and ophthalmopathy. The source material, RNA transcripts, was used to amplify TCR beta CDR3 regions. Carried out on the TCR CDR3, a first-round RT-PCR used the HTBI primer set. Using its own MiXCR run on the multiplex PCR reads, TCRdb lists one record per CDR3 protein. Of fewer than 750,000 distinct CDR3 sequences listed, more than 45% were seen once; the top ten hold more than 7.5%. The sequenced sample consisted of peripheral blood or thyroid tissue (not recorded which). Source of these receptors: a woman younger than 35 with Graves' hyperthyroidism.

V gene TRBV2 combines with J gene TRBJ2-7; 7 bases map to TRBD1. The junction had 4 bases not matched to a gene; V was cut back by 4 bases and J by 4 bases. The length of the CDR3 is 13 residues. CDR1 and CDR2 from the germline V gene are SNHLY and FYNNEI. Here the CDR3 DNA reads TGTGCCAGCAGTGGACAGGGATTATACGAGCAGTACTTC. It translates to CASSGQGLYEQYF.

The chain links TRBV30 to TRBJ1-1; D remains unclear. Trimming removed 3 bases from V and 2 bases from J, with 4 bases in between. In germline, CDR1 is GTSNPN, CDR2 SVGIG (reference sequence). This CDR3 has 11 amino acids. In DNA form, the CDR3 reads TGTGCCTGGAGCATCAACACTGAAGCTTTCTTT. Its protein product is CAWSINTEAFF.

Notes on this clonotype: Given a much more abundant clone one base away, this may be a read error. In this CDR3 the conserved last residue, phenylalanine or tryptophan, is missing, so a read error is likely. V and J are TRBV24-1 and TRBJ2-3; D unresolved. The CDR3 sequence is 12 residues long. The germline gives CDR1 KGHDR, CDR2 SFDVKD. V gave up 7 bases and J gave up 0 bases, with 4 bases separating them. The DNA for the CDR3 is TGTGCCACCAGCGTGAGCACAGATACGCAGTATTCT. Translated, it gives CATSVSTDTQYS.

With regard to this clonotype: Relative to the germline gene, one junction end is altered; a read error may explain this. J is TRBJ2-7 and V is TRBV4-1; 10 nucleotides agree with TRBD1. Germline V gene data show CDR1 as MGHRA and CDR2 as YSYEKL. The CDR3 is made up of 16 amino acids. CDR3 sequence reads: CVSSRGTGDSSYEQYF. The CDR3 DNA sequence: TGCGTCAGCAGCCGCGGGACAGGGGATAGCTCCTACGAGCAGTACTTC.

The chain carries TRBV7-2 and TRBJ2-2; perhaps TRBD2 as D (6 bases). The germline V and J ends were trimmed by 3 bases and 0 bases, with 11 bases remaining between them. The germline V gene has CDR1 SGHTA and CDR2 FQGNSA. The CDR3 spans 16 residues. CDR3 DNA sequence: TGTGCCAGCAGCTTGGAGGGCACCGCGAACACCGGGGAGCTGTTTTTT. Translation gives CASSLEGTANTGELFF.

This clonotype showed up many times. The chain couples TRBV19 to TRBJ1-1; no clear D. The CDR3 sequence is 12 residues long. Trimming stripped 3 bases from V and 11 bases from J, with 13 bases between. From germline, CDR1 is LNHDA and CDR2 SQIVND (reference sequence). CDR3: CASSISGESAFF. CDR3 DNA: TGTGCCAGTAGTATTTCCGGGGAGTCGGCTTTCTTT.

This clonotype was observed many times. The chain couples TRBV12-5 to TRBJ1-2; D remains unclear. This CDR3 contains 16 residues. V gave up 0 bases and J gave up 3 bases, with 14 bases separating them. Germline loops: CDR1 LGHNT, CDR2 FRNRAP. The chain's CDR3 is CASGLVRPHPHYGYTF. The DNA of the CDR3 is TGTGCTAGTGGTTTGGTAAGGCCACACCCGCACTATGGCTACACCTTC.

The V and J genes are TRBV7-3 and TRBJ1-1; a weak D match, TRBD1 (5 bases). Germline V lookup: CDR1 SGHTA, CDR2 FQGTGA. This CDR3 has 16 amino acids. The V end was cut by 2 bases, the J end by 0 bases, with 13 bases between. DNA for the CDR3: TGTGCCAGCAGCTTACCGGCAGGGACTATGAACACTGAAGCTTTCTTT. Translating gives CASSLPAGTMNTEAFF.

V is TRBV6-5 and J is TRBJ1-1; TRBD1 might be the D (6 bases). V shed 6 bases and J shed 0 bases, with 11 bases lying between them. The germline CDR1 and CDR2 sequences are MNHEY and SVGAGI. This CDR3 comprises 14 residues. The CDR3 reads CASRAGTMNTEAFF. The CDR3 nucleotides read TGTGCCAGCAGGGCCGGGACAATGAACACTGAAGCTTTCTTT.

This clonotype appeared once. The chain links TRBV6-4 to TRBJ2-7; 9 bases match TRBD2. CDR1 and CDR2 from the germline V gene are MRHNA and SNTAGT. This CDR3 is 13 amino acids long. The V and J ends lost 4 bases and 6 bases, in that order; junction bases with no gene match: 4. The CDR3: CASSGTSVTEQYF. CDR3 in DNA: TGTGCCAGCAGTGGGACTAGCGTTACCGAGCAGTACTTC.

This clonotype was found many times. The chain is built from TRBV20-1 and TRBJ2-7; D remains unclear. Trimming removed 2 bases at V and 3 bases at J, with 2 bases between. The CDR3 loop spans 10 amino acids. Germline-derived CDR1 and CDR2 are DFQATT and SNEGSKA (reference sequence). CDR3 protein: CSARNYEQYF. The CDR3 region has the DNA TGCAGTGCTAGAAACTACGAGCAGTACTTC.

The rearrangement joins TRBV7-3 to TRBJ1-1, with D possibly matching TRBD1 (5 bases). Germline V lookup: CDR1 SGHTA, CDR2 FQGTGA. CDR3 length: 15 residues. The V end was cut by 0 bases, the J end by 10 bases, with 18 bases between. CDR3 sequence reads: CASSLTGEGVGVAFF. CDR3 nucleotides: TGTGCCAGCAGCTTAACGGGGGAAGGTGTCGGGGTAGCTTTCTTT. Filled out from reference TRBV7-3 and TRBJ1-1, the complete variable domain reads GAGVSQTPSNKVTEKGKYVELRCDPISGHTALYWYRQSLGQGPEFLIYFQGTGAADDSGLPNDRFFAVRPEGSVSTLKIQRTERGDSAVYLCASSLTGEGVGVAFFGQGTRLTVV.

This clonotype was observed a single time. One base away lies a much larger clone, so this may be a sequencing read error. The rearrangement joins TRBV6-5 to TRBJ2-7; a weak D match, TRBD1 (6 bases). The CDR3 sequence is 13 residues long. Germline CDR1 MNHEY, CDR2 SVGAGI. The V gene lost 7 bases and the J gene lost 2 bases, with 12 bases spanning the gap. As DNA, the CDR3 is TGTGCCAGCACAGACAGGAGGACCTACGAGCAGTACTTC. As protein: CASTDRRTYEQYF.

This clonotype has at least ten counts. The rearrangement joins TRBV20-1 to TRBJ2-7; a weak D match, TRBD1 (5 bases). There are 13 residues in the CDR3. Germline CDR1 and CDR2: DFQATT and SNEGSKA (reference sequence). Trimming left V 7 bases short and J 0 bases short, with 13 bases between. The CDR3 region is CSGGSTRSYEQYF. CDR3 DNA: TGCAGTGGGGGCTCCACTCGCTCCTACGAGCAGTACTTC.

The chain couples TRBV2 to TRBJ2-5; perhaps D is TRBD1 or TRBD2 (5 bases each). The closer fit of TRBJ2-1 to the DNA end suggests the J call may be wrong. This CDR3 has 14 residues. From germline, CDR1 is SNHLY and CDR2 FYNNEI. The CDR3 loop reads CASISMGRENEQFF. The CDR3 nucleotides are TGTGCCAGCATAAGCATGGGCAGGGAGAATGAGCAGTTCTTC.

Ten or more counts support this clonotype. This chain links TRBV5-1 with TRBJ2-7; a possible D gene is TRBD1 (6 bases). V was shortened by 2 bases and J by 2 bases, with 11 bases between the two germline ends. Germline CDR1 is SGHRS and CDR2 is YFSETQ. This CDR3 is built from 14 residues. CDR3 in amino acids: CASSFSQGPYEQYF. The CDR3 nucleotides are TGCGCCAGCAGCTTTAGTCAGGGGCCCTACGAGCAGTACTTC.

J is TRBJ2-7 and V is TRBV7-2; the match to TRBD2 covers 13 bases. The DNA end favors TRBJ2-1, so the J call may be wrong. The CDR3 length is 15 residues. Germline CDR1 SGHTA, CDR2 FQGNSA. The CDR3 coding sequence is TGTGCCAGCAGCTTCGGACTAGCGGGAGACCATGAGCAGTTCTTC. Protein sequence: CASSFGLAGDHEQFF.

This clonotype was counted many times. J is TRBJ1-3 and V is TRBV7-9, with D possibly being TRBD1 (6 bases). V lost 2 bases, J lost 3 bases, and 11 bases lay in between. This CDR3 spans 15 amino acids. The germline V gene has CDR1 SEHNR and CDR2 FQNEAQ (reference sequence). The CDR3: CASSLRGRDGNTIYF. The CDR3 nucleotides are TGTGCCAGCAGCTTACGGGGGCGCGATGGAAACACCATATATTTT.

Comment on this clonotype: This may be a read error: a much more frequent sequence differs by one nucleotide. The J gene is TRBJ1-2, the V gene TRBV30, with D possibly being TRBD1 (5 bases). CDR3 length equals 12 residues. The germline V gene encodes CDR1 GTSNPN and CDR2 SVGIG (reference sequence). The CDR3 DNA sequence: TGTACCTGGAGTGTTGCAGGGTCTGGCTACACCTTC. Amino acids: CTWSVAGSGYTF. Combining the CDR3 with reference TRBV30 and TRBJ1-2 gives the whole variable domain SQTIHQWPATLVQPVGSPLSLECTVEGTSNPNLYWYRQAAGRGLQLLFYSVGIGQISSEVPQNLSASRPQDRQFILSSKKLLLSDSGFYLCTWSVAGSGYTFGSGTRLTVV.

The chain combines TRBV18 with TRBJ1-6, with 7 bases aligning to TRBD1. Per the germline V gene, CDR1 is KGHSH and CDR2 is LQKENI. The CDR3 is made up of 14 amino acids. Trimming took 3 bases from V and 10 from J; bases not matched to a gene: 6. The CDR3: CASSPRQGDSPLHF. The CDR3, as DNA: TGTGCCAGCTCACCCCGACAGGGAGACTCACCCCTCCACTTT.

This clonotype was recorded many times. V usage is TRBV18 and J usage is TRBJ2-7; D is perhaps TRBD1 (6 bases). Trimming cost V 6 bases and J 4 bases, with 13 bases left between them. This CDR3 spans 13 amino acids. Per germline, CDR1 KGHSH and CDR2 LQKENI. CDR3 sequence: CASSAGTTYEQYF. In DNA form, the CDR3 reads TGTGCCAGCTCCGCCGGGACAACGTACGAGCAGTACTTC.

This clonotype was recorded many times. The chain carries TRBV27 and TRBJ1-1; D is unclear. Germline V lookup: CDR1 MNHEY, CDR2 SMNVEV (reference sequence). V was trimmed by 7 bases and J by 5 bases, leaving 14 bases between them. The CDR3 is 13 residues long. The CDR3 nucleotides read TGTGCCAGCAAACCCCGGTTTGGGACTGAAGCTTTCTTT. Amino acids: CASKPRFGTEAFF.

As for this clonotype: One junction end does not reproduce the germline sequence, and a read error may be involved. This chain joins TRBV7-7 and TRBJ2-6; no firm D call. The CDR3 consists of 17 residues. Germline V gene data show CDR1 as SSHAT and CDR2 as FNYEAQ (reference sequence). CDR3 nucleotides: TGTGCTAGCAGCTTTAGCTCCCGCAGCTCTGGGGCCAACGTCCTGACTTTC. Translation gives CASSFSSRSSGANVLTF.

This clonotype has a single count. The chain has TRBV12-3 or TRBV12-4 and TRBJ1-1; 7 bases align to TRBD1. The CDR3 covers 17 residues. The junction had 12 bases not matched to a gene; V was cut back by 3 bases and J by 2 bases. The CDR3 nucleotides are TGTGCCAGCAGTTTGGTACGGTACAGGGGCTTAAACACTGAAGCTTTCTTT. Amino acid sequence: CASSLVRYRGLNTEAFF.